These 10 T cell receptor beta chains were all obtained from the same sample, sequenced in a study of T-cell memory formation after mild COVID-19. Each CDR3 protein is one row after TCRdb ran MiXCR on the 5' RACE reads. The repertoire holds roughly 300,000 distinct CDR3 sequences, 12% to 15% seen once, with approximately 21% in the top ten. Sequenced material: PBMCs or a T cell subset sorted from them (not recorded which). Every receptor here comes from a man between 18 and 35 years old who had mild COVID-19 (a few samples of this study predate the infection). Cell type and time point are not known.

This rearrangement joins TRBV6-5 to TRBJ1-4; TRBD1 aligns across 7 bases. CDR3 size: 14 residues. The germline CDR1 and CDR2 sequences are MNHEY and SVGAGI. V shed 2 bases and J 6 bases; nucleotides not matched to a gene: 3. The CDR3 sequence: CASSYHDRDEKLFF. CDR3 in DNA: TGTGCCAGCAGTTACCACGACAGGGATGAAAAACTGTTTTTT.

This sequence joins TRBV1 and TRBJ1-3; the table's D call, TRBD1, has no DNA check behind it. TRBV1 is a pseudogene. The CDR3 loop spans 15 amino acids. The CDR3 DNA reads TGCACCAGCAGCCACACCGGGACAGACGGAAACACCATATATTTT. Amino acid sequence: CTSSHTGTDGNTIYF.

This clonotype has only a few counts. The chain links TRBV12-3 or TRBV12-4 to TRBJ2-7; TRBD1 agrees at 8 bases. This CDR3 has 13 amino acids. Trimming at V came to 1 base and at J to 9 bases, leaving 5 bases not matched to a gene. Written as DNA, the CDR3 is TGTGCCAGCAGTTTAGAGGACAGGGTAGGGCAGTACTTC. Residues: CASSLEDRVGQYF.

A few counts support this clonotype. The V and J genes are TRBV20-1 and TRBJ1-3; no clear D gene. CDR1 and CDR2 from the germline V gene are DFQATT and SNEGSKA (reference sequence). The V end was cut by 7 bases, the J end by 0 bases, with 10 bases between. The CDR3 length is 13 residues. CDR3 residues: CSVRKNSGNTIYF. The CDR3 coding sequence is TGCAGTGTTCGTAAAAACTCTGGAAACACCATATATTTT.

This clonotype was observed a handful of times. This chain's CDR3 is CSALGLDSYNEQFF. The CDR3 DNA sequence: TGCAGTGCTCTAGGACTGGACTCCTACAATGAGCAGTTCTTC. The rearrangement uses TRBV20-1 and TRBJ2-1; D is possibly TRBD2 (5 bases). Germline V gene sequence: CDR1 DFQATT, CDR2 SNEGSKA (reference sequence). The CDR3 contains 14 residues. V dropped 5 bases and J dropped 0 bases, with 11 bases sitting between them.

This clonotype was recorded many times. V gene TRBV4-3 combines with J gene TRBJ2-3; D tentatively fits TRBD1 or TRBD2 (5 bases each). This CDR3 comprises 15 residues. With 4 bases removed from V and 1 base from J, the gap between germline ends came to 12 bases. Germline CDR1 is LGHNA and CDR2 is YSLEER. In DNA form, the CDR3 reads TGCGCCAGCAGCCCAGAACGAGGGGGCACAGATACGCAGTATTTT. Residues: CASSPERGGTDTQYF.

This clonotype turned up a few times. The chain couples TRBV7-8 to TRBJ2-5; 11 bases fit TRBD2. V lost 2 bases and J lost 1; bases outside the gene matches: 3. This CDR3 has 16 amino acids. CDR1 is SGHVS, CDR2 FQNEAQ, per germline. The CDR3 region is CASSLRTSGSQETQYF. The CDR3 DNA reads as TGTGCCAGCAGCTTACGGACTAGCGGGTCCCAAGAGACCCAGTACTTC.

This clonotype was detected only a few times. The chain employs TRBV6-5 and TRBJ2-3; 9 nucleotides align to TRBD1. The ends lost 6 bases at V and 14 bases at J; junction bases unmatched: 12. CDR1 and CDR2 from the germline V gene are MNHEY and SVGAGI. There are 13 residues in the CDR3. In DNA form, the CDR3 reads TGTGCCAGCAGGCCCCCGGGACAGGGCCCGTGGTATTTT. Protein sequence: CASRPPGQGPWYF.

The table lists this clonotype with many counts. V gene TRBV5-1 combines with J gene TRBJ2-7; TRBD1 matches 7 bases. The CDR3 extends over 17 amino acids. V dropped 0 bases and J dropped 2; count of bases not matched to a gene: 11. CDR1 is SGHRS, CDR2 YFSETQ, per germline. The CDR3: CASSLALSGTDPYEQYF. As DNA, the CDR3 is TGCGCCAGCAGCTTGGCCCTCTCCGGGACAGACCCCTACGAGCAGTACTTC. Full variable domain (outside the CDR3, taken from reference TRBV5-1 and TRBJ2-7): KAGVTQTPRYLIKTRGQQVTLSCSPISGHRSVSWYQQTPGQGLQFLFEYFSETQRNKGNFPGRFSGRQFSNSRSEMNVSTLELGDSALYLCASSLALSGTDPYEQYFGPGTRLTVT.

The rearrangement joins TRBV6-1 to TRBJ1-5, with D maybe TRBD1 (5 bases). Trimming cost V 2 bases and J 7 bases, with 21 bases left between them. Germline CDR1 MNHNS, CDR2 SASEGT. The CDR3 runs to 17 residues. The DNA for the CDR3 is TGTGCCAGCAGTGAAACGGCAGGGTTTACTCTCGGGCAGCCCCAGCATTTT. It yields the protein CASSETAGFTLGQPQHF.